The sequence of this TCR beta chain was determined in a study of long-term antiretroviral therapy in people with HIV. Run at survey level, the immunoSEQ assay was version v3.0. Method: immunoSEQ multiplex PCR; TCRdb's copy keeps in-frame clones and lacks some. The sample has about 22,000 clones, over 75% seen once. Germline CDR1 and CDR2: SGHAT and FQNNGV. Trimming removed 5 bases from V and 7 bases from J, with 17 bases in between. CDR3 length: 15 residues. The clonotype comes from a woman aged 25 to 45 with HIV. Sample: unsorted PBMCs, taken 1.8 years before starting antiretroviral therapy. The chain employs TRBV11-2 and TRBJ1-4, with D possibly TRBD1 on 5 matching bases. The CDR3 DNA reads as TGTGCCAGCAGCCTACTGGGGGGGGTGGGTGAAAAACTGTTTTTT. The encoded protein is CASSLLGGVGEKLFF.